A single sample gave rise to the 9 T cell receptor beta chains below, sequenced in a study of blood T cell repertoires in COVID-19. The table came from immunoSEQ multiplex PCR; TCRdb's copy has only in-frame clones and leaves some out. The repertoire holds roughly 120,000 clones, with approximately 82% as singletons. The sequencing sample was made of peripheral blood. These receptors were taken from a man between 70 and 80 years old with active or convalescent COVID-19.

This chain links TRBV18 with TRBJ1-2, with D uncertain. V was pared by 2 bases and J by 2 bases, with 6 bases between. The CDR3 sequence is 13 residues long. Germline V lookup: CDR1 KGHSH, CDR2 LQKENI. The CDR3 region has the DNA TGTGCCAGCTCACCAGGGGAGAACTATGGCTACACCTTC. Amino acid sequence: CASSPGENYGYTF.

The rearrangement joins TRBV7-2 to TRBJ2-3, with 8 bases identical to TRBD2. This CDR3 region has 14 residues. The J segment lost 8 bases and the V segment lost 5 bases, leaving 9 bases of the junction unmatched. Germline values: CDR1 SGHTA, CDR2 FQGNSA. This CDR3 is CASSPYGGVGTQYF. The DNA for the CDR3 is TGTGCCAGCAGCCCATACGGGGGGGTTGGTACGCAGTATTTT.

The chain recombines TRBV6-5 with TRBJ2-7, with a weak D call TRBD2 (7 bases). The length of the CDR3 is 14 residues. The V gene lost 5 bases and the J gene lost 4 bases, with 15 bases spanning the gap. Germline V gene lookup returns CDR1 MNHEY and CDR2 SVGAGI. CDR3 region: CASSPSGGRYEQYF. The CDR3 DNA reads TGTGCCAGCAGTCCCTCCGGGGGGCGGTACGAGCAGTACTTC.

The chain carries TRBV6-1 and TRBJ1-4, with 9 bases matching TRBD1. V was pared by 4 bases and J by 2 bases, with 5 bases of the junction left unmatched. CDR3 length: 16 amino acids. Looked up from germline, CDR1 is MNHNS and CDR2 is SASEGT. Here the CDR3 reads CASSAGTGTTNEKLFF. The CDR3 nucleotides read TGTGCCAGCAGTGCGGGGACAGGGACGACTAATGAAAAACTGTTTTTT.

The chain couples TRBV4-3 to TRBJ2-3, with 10 bases that match TRBD1. This CDR3 has 16 residues. After removal of 2 bases from V and 0 bases from J, the junction contained 2 bases not matched to a gene. Germline-derived CDR1 and CDR2 are LGHNA and YSLEER. Here the CDR3 DNA reads TGCGCCAGCAGCCAACGGACAGGGGGTAGCACAGATACGCAGTATTTT. The encoded protein is CASSQRTGGSTDTQYF.

This rearrangement joins TRBV19 to TRBJ2-3; no clear D gene. The germline CDR1 and CDR2 sequences are LNHDA and SQIVND (reference sequence). Trimming removed 3 bases from V and 2 bases from J, with 6 bases in between. The CDR3 has 13 residues. CDR3 loop: CASSILFTDTQYF. The CDR3 DNA is TGTGCCAGTAGTATTCTGTTCACAGATACGCAGTATTTT.

The chain joins TRBV6-1 to TRBJ1-2, with 8 positions matching TRBD1. The length of the CDR3 is 12 residues. CDR1 is MNHNS, CDR2 SASEGT, per germline. V lost 3 bases to trimming and J lost 8 bases; unmatched junction nucleotides: 2. The CDR3 reads CASSETGEGYTF. The CDR3 coding sequence is TGTGCCAGCAGTGAGACAGGGGAGGGCTACACCTTC.

The rearrangement links TRBV9 to TRBJ2-3; D is unresolved. The CDR3 spans 13 residues. Trimming cost V 5 bases and J 6 bases, with 13 bases left between them. The V gene's germline CDR1 is SGDLS and CDR2 YYNGEE. For the CDR3, the DNA is TGTGCCAGCAGACCTGATTACGGGGATACGCAGTATTTT. Amino acids: CASRPDYGDTQYF.

The J gene is TRBJ1-1, the V gene TRBV5-6; 7 nucleotides align to TRBD1. The germline V gene encodes CDR1 SGHDT and CDR2 YYEEEE. Trimming took 3 bases from V and 5 from J; bases not matched to a gene: 1. The length of the CDR3 is 12 residues. CDR3 amino acids: CASSSGGTEAFF. In DNA, the CDR3 is TGTGCCAGCAGCTCAGGGGGAACTGAAGCTTTCTTT.